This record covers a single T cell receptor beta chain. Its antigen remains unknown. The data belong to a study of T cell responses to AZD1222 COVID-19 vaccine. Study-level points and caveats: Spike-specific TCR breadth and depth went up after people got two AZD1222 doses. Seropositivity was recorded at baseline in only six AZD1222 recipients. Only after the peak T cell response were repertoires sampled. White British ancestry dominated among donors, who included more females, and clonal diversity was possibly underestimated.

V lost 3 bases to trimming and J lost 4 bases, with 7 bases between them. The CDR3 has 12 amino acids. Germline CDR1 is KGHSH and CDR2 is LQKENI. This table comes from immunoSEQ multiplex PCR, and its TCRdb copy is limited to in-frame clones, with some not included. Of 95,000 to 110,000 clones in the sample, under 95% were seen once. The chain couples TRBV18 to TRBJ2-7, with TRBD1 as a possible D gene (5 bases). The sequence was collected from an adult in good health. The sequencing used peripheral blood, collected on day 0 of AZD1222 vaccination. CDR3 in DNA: TGTGCCAGCTCACCGAAGGGGTACGAGCAGTACTTC. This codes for CASSPKGYEQYF.